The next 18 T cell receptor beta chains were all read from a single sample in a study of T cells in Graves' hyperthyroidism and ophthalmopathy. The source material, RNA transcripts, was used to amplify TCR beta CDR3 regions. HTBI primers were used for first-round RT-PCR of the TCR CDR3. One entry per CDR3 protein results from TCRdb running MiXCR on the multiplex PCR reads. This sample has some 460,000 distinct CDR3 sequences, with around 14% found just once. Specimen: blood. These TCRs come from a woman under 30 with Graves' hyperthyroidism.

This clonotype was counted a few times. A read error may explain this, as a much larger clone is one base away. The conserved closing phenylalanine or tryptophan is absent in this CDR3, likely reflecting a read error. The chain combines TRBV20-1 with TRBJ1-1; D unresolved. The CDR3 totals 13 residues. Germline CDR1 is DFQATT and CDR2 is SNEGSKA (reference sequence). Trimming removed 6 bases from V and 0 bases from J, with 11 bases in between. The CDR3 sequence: CSALGLLNTEAFS. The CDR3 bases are TGCAGTGCCCTCGGATTATTGAACACTGAAGCTTTCTCT.

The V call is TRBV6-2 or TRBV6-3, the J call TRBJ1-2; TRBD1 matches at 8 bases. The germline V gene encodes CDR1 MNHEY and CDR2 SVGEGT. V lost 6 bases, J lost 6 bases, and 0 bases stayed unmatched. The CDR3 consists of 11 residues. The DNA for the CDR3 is TGTGCCAGCAGGGACAGGGATGGCTACACCTTC. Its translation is CASRDRDGYTF.

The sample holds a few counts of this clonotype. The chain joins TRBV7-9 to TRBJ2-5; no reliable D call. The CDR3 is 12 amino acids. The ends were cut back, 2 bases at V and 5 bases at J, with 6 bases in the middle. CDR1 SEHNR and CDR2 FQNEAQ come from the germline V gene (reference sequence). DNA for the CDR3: TGTGCCAGCAGCTTACCGCCCGAGACCCAGTACTTC. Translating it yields CASSLPPETQYF.

The CDR3 DNA is TGTGCCACCCGTGCTAGCGGGGGGGAAGAGACCCAGTACTTC. Translating it yields CATRASGGEETQYF. This chain joins TRBV10-3 and TRBJ2-5, with 12 positions matching TRBD2. The CDR3 has 14 residues. The V gene's germline CDR1 is ENHRY and CDR2 SYGVKD. J gave up 3 bases and V 10 bases, and 6 bases lay outside the gene matches.

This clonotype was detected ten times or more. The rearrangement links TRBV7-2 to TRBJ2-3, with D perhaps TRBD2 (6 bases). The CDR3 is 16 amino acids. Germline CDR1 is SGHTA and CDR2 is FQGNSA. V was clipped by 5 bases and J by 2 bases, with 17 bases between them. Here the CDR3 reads CASSVLRWGDTDTQYF. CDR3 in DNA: TGTGCCAGCAGCGTACTAAGGTGGGGGGACACAGATACGCAGTATTTT. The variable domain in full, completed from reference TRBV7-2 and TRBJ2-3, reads GAGVSQSPSNKVTEKGKDVELRCDPISGHTALYWYRQSLGQGLEFLIYFQGNSAPDKSGLPSDRFSAERTGGSVSTLTIQRTQQEDSAVYLCASSVLRWGDTDTQYFGPGTRLTVL.

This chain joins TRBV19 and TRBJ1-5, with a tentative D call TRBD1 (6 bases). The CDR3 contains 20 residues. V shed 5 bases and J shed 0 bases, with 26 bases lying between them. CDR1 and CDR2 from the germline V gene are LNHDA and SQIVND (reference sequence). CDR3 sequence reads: CASSLALRQAIPYSNQPQHF. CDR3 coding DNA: TGTGCCAGTAGTCTCGCTTTAAGACAGGCGATACCGTATAGCAATCAGCCCCAGCATTTT.

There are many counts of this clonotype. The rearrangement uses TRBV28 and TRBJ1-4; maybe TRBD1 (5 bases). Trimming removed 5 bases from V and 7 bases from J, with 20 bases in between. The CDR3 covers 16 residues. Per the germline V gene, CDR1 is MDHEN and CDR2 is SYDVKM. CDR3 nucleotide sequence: TGTGCCAGCAGTCTCACGACAGACCTTCGGGGTGAAAAACTGTTTTTT. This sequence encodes CASSLTTDLRGEKLFF. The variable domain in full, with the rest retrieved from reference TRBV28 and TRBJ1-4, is DVKVTQSSRYLVKRTGEKVFLECVQDMDHENMFWYRQDPGLGLRLIYFSYDVKMKEKGDIPEGYSVSREKKERFSLILESASTNQTSMYLCASSLTTDLRGEKLFFGSGTQLSVL.

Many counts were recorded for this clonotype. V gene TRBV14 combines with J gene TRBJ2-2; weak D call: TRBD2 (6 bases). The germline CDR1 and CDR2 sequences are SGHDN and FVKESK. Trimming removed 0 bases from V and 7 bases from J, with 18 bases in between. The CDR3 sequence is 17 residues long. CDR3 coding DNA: TGTGCCAGCAGCCAAGAGAAGGCGGGAACACGAGACGGGGAGCTGTTTTTT. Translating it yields CASSQEKAGTRDGELFF.

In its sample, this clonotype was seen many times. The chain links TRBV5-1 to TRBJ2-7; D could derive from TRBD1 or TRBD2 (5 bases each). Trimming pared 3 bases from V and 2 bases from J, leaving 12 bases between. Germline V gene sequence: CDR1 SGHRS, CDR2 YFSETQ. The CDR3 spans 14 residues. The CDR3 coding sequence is TGCGCCAGCAGCTCCGGGACGCCTACCTACGAGCAGTACTTC. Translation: CASSSGTPTYEQYF.

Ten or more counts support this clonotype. The CDR3 protein is CSLAPSTDTQYF. CDR3 DNA: TGCAGCCTTGCACCCAGCACAGATACGCAGTATTTT. The chain links TRBV29-1 to TRBJ2-3; D gene uncertain. The CDR3 runs to 12 residues. Per germline, CDR1 SQVTM and CDR2 ANQGSEA. V lost 8 bases and J 0 bases, leaving 9 bases between the germline ends.

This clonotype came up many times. CDR3 in DNA: TGTGCCAGCAGCTTAGTTCCAGGGGCGGTGGATGAGCAGTTCTTC. This codes for CASSLVPGAVDEQFF. The rearrangement uses TRBV11-3 and TRBJ2-1, with TRBD1 as a possible D gene (6 bases). This CDR3 has 15 residues. V lost 1 base and J lost 8, with 15 bases in between. CDR1 and CDR2 (germline): SGHNT, YENEEA.

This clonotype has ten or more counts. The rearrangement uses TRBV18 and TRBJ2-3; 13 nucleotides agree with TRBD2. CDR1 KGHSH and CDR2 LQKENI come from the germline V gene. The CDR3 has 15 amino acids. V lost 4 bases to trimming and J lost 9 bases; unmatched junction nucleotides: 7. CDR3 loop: CASSHPTLAGGTQYF. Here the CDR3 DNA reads TGTGCCAGCTCACATCCGACACTAGCGGGAGGGACGCAGTATTTT.

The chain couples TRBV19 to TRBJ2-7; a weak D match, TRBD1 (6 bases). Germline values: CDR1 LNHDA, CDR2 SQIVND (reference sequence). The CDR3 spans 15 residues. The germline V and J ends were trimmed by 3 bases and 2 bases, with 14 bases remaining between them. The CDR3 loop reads CASSITKGQTYEQYF. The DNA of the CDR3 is TGTGCCAGTAGTATTACGAAAGGACAGACCTACGAGCAGTACTTC.

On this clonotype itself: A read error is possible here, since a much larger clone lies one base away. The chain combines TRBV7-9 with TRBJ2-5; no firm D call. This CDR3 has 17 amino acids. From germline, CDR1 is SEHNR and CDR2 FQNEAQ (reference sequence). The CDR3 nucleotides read TGTGCCAGCAGCTTAGGGAGTGGTGCAGGCCTTCAAGAGACCCGGTACTTC. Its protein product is CASSLGSGAGLQETRYF.

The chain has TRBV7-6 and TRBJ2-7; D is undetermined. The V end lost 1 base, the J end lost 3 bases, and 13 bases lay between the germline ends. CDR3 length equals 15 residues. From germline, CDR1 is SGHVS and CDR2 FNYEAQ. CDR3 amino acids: CASSLGDQSFYEQYF. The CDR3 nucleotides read TGTGCCAGCAGCTTAGGAGATCAGTCGTTCTACGAGCAGTACTTC.

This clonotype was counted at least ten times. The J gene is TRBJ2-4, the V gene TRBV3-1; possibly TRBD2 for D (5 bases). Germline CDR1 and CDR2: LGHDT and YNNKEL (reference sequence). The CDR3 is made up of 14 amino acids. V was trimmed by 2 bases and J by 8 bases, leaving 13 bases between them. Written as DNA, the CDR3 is TGTGCCAGCAGCCAAAGCGGATCCGTGGACATTCAGTACTTC. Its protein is CASSQSGSVDIQYF. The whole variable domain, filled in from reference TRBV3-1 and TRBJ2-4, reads DTAVSQTPKYLVTQMGNDKSIKCEQNLGHDTMYWYKQDSKKFLKIMFSYNNKELIINETVPNRFSPKSPDKAHLNLHINSLELGDSAVYFCASSQSGSVDIQYFGAGTRLSVL.

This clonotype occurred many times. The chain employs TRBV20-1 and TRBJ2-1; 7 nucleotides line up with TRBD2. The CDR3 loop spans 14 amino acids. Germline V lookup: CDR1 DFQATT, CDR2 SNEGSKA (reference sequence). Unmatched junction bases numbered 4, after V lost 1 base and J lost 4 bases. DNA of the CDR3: TGCAGTGCTAGAGGAGCGGGAACGTACAATGAGCAGTTCTTC. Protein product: CSARGAGTYNEQFF.

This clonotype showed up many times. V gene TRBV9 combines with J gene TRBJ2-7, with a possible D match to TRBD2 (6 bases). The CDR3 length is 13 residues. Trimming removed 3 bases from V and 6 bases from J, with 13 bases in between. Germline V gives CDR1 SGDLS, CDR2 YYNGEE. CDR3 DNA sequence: TGTGCCAGCAGCGCGGGACTGGAGGGCGAGCAGTACTTC. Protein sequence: CASSAGLEGEQYF.